These T cell receptor beta chains were read from a single sample in a study of cytomegalovirus exposure and HLA in healthy donors. Sequenced by immunoSEQ multiplex PCR; TCRdb stores in-frame clones only, minus some. Its listing shows approximately 60,000 clones. Sequenced material: PBMCs. The origin of the receptors is a man between 25 and 39 years old in good health and CMV-seropositive. Both conserved end residues are trimmed from each CDR3. Fields, in order: V gene, J gene, D gene, CDR3 protein. A D gene is named only where the DNA matches it firmly.

V gene: TRBV7-9
J gene: TRBJ2-5
D gene: -
CDR3 protein: ASSPSVSAGTQY

V gene: TRBV5-1
J gene: TRBJ2-3
D gene: -
CDR3 protein: ASSLGAGPTDTQY

V gene: TRBV5-6
J gene: TRBJ1-2
D gene: TRBD1
CDR3 protein: ASSSLGTAVYGYT

V gene: TRBV5-1
J gene: TRBJ2-1
D gene: TRBD2
CDR3 protein: ASSLVAGGVREQF

V gene: TRBV5-6
J gene: TRBJ1-2
D gene: -
CDR3 protein: ASSLAGNYGYT

V gene: TRBV5-1
J gene: TRBJ2-5
D gene: -
CDR3 protein: ASSVDYRKETQY

V gene: TRBV5-1
J gene: TRBJ2-3
D gene: -
CDR3 protein: ASSVAGAGVGTDTQY

V gene: TRBV6-1
J gene: TRBJ2-7
D gene: TRBD1
CDR3 protein: ASYFDRGAYEQY

V gene: TRBV9
J gene: TRBJ1-1
D gene: -
CDR3 protein: ASSPKGQATPQRTEAF

V gene: TRBV29-1
J gene: TRBJ2-7
D gene: TRBD1
CDR3 protein: SVVGGGTSYEQY

V gene: TRBV30
J gene: TRBJ1-3
D gene: -
CDR3 protein: AWSLQGLSGNTIY

V gene: TRBV5-5
J gene: TRBJ1-2
D gene: -
CDR3 protein: ASSPRPDSKDGYT

V gene: TRBV11-1
J gene: TRBJ2-1
D gene: TRBD1
CDR3 protein: AISSGQGEFVYNEQF

V gene: TRBV19
J gene: TRBJ1-4
D gene: -
CDR3 protein: ASSITGRDEKLF

V gene: TRBV30
J gene: TRBJ1-3
D gene: -
CDR3 protein: AWTVGNTIY

V gene: TRBV2
J gene: TRBJ1-2
D gene: -
CDR3 protein: ASSEVFFGYT

V gene: TRBV5-5
J gene: TRBJ1-5
D gene: -
CDR3 protein: ASSLTGNQPQH

V gene: TRBV15
J gene: TRBJ1-1
D gene: TRBD1
CDR3 protein: ATSRGQSNTEAF

V gene: TRBV9
J gene: TRBJ2-7
D gene: TRBD1
CDR3 protein: ASSAAGTGGNEQY

V gene: TRBV5-1
J gene: TRBJ2-2
D gene: TRBD2
CDR3 protein: ASSGLAGDTGELF

V gene: TRBV30
J gene: TRBJ1-6
D gene: TRBD1
CDR3 protein: AWSVQGGQGYDNSPLH

V gene: TRBV7-8
J gene: TRBJ1-4
D gene: TRBD1
CDR3 protein: ASSGGQTTNEKLF

V gene: TRBV7-6
J gene: TRBJ2-7
D gene: TRBD2
CDR3 protein: ASSLAFAGDYYEQY

V gene: TRBV4-1
J gene: TRBJ1-1
D gene: -
CDR3 protein: ASSQDPGNTEAF

V gene: TRBV13
J gene: TRBJ2-1
D gene: TRBD2
CDR3 protein: ASSLGLGEQF

V gene: TRBV5-1
J gene: TRBJ2-3
D gene: TRBD2
CDR3 protein: ASSRKTSDTDTQY

V gene: TRBV7-9
J gene: TRBJ2-1
D gene: TRBD1
CDR3 protein: ASSSGQGNEQF